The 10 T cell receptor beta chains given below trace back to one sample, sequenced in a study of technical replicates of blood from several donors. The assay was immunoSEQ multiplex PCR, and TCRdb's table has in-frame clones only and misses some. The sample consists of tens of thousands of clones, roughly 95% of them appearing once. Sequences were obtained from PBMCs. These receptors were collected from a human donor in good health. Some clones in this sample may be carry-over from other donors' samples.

CDR3 coding DNA: TGTGCCAGCACGACTAGCGGGGGTGGGAATGAGCAGTTCTTC. It is translated as CASTTSGGGNEQFF. The chain recombines TRBV9 with TRBJ2-1, with 12 bases that match TRBD2. In germline, CDR1 is SGDLS, CDR2 YYNGEE. The CDR3 sequence is 14 residues long. V trimming: 6 bases; J trimming: 7 bases; junction bases outside the gene matches: 5. Variable domain in full (rest from reference TRBV9 and TRBJ2-1): DSGVTQTPKHLITATGQRVTLRCSPRSGDLSVYWYQQSLDQGLQFLIQYYNGEERAKGNILERFSAQQFPDLHSELNLSSLELGDSALYFCASTTSGGGNEQFFGPGTRLTVL.

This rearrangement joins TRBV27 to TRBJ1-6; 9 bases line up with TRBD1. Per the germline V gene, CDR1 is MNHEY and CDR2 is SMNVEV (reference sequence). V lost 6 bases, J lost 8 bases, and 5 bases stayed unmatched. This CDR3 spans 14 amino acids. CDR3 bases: TGTGCCAGCAGAACGGACAGGGGTTATTCACCCCTCCACTTT. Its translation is CASRTDRGYSPLHF.

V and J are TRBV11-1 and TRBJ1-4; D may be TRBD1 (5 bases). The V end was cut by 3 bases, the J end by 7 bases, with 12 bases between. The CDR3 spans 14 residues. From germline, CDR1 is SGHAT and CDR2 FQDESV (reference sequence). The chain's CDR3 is CASSFSQGSEKLFF. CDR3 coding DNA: TGTGCCAGCAGCTTTAGCCAGGGAAGTGAAAAACTGTTTTTT.

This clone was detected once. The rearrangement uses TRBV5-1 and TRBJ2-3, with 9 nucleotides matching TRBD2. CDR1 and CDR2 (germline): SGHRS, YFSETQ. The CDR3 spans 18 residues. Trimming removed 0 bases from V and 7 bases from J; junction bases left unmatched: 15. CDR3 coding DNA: TGCGCCAGCAGCTTGGATACCCTAGCGGGATTCTGGGGTTATACGCAGTATTTT. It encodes CASSLDTLAGFWGYTQYF.

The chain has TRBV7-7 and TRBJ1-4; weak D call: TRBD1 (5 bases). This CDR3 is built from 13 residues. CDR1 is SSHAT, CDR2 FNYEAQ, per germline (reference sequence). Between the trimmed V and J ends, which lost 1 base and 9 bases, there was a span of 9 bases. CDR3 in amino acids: CASSLESGQKLFF. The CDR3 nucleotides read TGTGCCAGCAGCTTAGAGTCAGGGCAAAAACTGTTTTTT.

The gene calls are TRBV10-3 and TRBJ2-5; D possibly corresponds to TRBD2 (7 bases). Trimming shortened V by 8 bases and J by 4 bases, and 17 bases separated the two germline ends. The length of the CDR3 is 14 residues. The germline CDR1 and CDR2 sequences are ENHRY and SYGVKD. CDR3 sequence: CAISGGGPPETQYF. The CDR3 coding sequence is TGTGCCATCTCTGGGGGGGGGCCCCCAGAGACCCAGTACTTC.

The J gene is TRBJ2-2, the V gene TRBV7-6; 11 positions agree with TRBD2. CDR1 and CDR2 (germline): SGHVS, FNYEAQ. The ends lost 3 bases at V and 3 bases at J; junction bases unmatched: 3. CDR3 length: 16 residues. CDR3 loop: CASSLVAGGYTGELFF. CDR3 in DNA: TGTGCCAGCAGCTTGGTAGCGGGAGGGTACACCGGGGAGCTGTTTTTT.

The CDR3 loop is CSARTGEGYTF. The CDR3 DNA is TGCAGTGCTAGGACAGGGGAGGGCTACACCTTC. V usage is TRBV20-1 and J usage is TRBJ1-2, with 8 bases identical to TRBD1. Germline CDR1 is DFQATT and CDR2 is SNEGSKA (reference sequence). After removal of 3 bases from V and 8 bases from J, the junction contained 2 bases not matched to a gene. CDR3 size: 11 residues.

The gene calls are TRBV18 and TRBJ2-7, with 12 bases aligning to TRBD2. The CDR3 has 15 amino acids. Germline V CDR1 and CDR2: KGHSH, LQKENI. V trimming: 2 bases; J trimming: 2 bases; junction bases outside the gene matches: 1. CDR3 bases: TGTGCCAGCTCACCAACTAGCGGGGGGACCTACGAGCAGTACTTC. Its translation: CASSPTSGGTYEQYF. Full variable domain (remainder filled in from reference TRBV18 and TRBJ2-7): NAGVMQNPRHLVRRRGQEARLRCSPMKGHSHVYWYRQLPEEGLKFMVYLQKENIIDESGMPKERFSAEFPKEGPSILRIQQVVRGDSAAYFCASSPTSGGTYEQYFGPGTRLTVT.

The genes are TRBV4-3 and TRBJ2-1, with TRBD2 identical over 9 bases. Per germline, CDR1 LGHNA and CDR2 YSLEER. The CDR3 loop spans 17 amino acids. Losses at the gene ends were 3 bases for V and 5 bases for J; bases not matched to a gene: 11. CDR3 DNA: TGCGCCAGCAGCCAGCAACTAGCGGGCAATGCTAACAATGAGCAGTTCTTC. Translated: CASSQQLAGNANNEQFF.